These 10 T cell receptor beta chains were all obtained from the same sample, sequenced in a study of cytomegalovirus exposure and HLA in healthy donors (dated 2017 in TCRdb). Library generation was performed with the immunoSEQ multiplex PCR assay. For the multiplex PCR, a mixture combining 60 forward primers for TCR Vbeta segments and 13 reverse primers for TCR Jbeta segments was used. Sourced from immuneACCESS, this table was stored by TCRdb with only in-frame sequences that have V and J called. A share of the clones is absent; for the studies checked, an unresolved V gene accounts for under half, and the remainder has no known explanation. The sample has some 120,000 clones on record, 80% to 85% of them singletons. Around 2.3% of the sample lies in the top ten. Source material: PBMCs. The receptors come from a woman in her thirties or forties in good health and CMV-seronegative.

J is TRBJ2-3 and V is TRBV10-3; 13 nucleotides match TRBD2. The CDR3 runs to 15 residues. Germline assignment: CDR1 ENHRY and CDR2 SYGVKD. V was pared by 10 bases and J by 4 bases, with 8 bases of the junction left unmatched. The CDR3 is CATRTSGGPADTQYF. Written as DNA, the CDR3 is TGTGCCACCCGGACTAGCGGGGGCCCCGCAGATACGCAGTATTTT.

V is TRBV6-4 and J is TRBJ2-3, with 9 bases lining up with TRBD2. CDR1 and CDR2 from the germline V gene are MRHNA and SNTAGT. The V and J ends lost 4 bases and 5 bases, in that order; junction bases with no gene match: 7. The CDR3 contains 15 residues. The CDR3 sequence is CASSAGGGAEDTQYF. The CDR3 DNA reads TGTGCCAGCAGTGCCGGCGGGGGGGCCGAAGATACGCAGTATTTT.

V is TRBV18 and J is TRBJ1-6; maybe TRBD1 (5 bases). Germline CDR1 reads KGHSH; CDR2 reads LQKENI. The ends were cut back, 3 bases at V and 7 bases at J, with 13 bases in the middle. There are 15 residues in the CDR3. The CDR3 here is CASSPSVGGNSPLHF. The CDR3, as DNA: TGTGCCAGCTCACCGTCCGTTGGGGGGAATTCACCCCTCCACTTT.

The chain carries TRBV10-3 and TRBJ2-1; 7 nucleotides align to TRBD2. This CDR3 spans 14 amino acids. Germline loops: CDR1 ENHRY, CDR2 SYGVKD. Losses at the gene ends were 2 bases for V and 9 bases for J; bases not matched to a gene: 7. CDR3 in amino acids: CAISERLADLEQFF. The CDR3 bases are TGTGCCATCAGTGAGAGGCTAGCGGATCTTGAGCAGTTCTTC.

The chain has TRBV7-9 and TRBJ2-5; a possible D gene is TRBD1 (6 bases). The germline gives CDR1 SEHNR, CDR2 FQNEAQ (reference sequence). The CDR3 totals 14 residues. The V end lost 0 bases, the J end lost 1 base, and 6 bases lay between the germline ends. CDR3 protein: CASSLADSQETQYF. In DNA form, the CDR3 reads TGTGCCAGCAGCTTAGCGGACAGCCAAGAGACCCAGTACTTC.

The rearrangement links TRBV9 to TRBJ2-3; 8 positions agree with TRBD2. The germline V gene encodes CDR1 SGDLS and CDR2 YYNGEE. CDR3 length equals 15 residues. After removal of 4 bases from V and 3 bases from J, the junction contained 7 bases not matched to a gene. The CDR3: CASSTSIAGTDTQYF. CDR3 sequence (DNA): TGTGCCAGCAGCACTTCCATAGCGGGAACAGATACGCAGTATTTT.

The chain couples TRBV28 to TRBJ1-1, with D hard to call. Germline CDR1 and CDR2: MDHEN and SYDVKM. The CDR3 sequence is 13 residues long. The V gene lost 10 bases and the J gene lost 0 bases, with 12 bases spanning the gap. The CDR3: CAISYPMNTEAFF. For the CDR3, the DNA is TGTGCCATCTCCTACCCCATGAACACTGAAGCTTTCTTT.

This chain links TRBV7-6 with TRBJ1-4, with D maybe TRBD1 (5 bases). The CDR3 runs 16 residues. The germline gives CDR1 SGHVS, CDR2 FNYEAQ. Trimming pared 1 base from V and 6 bases from J, leaving 15 bases between. The CDR3 region has the DNA TGTGCCAGCAGCTTAGAGTGGGGCAGGGCGCATGAAAAACTGTTTTTT. As protein: CASSLEWGRAHEKLFF.

This sequence joins TRBV5-6 and TRBJ1-2, with no clear D. The V gene's germline CDR1 is SGHDT and CDR2 YYEEEE. There are 15 residues in the CDR3. V shed 6 bases and J shed 4 bases, with 19 bases lying between them. CDR3 residues: CASTHGVGMTYGYTF. The DNA of the CDR3 is TGTGCCAGCACCCACGGGGTAGGGATGACCTATGGCTACACCTTC.

In this sample, this clone turned up a few times. The chain is built from TRBV2 and TRBJ1-1, with 12 nucleotides matching TRBD1. Germline CDR1 is SNHLY and CDR2 is FYNNEI. This CDR3 is 15 amino acids long. J lost 8 bases, V lost 0 bases, and 4 bases had no gene match. CDR3 amino acids: CASSEARDRGPEAFF. CDR3 coding DNA: TGTGCCAGCAGTGAAGCGCGGGACAGGGGGCCCGAAGCTTTCTTT.